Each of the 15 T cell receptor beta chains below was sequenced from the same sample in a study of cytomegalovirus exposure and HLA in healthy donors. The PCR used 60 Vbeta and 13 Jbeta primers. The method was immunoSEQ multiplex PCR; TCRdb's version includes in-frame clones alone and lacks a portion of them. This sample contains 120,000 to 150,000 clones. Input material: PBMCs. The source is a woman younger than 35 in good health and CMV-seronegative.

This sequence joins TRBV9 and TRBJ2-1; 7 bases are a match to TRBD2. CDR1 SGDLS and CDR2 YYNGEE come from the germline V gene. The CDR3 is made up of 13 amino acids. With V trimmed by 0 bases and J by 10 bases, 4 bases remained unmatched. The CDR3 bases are TGTGCCAGCAGCGTAGGGCTAGCGGACGAGCAGTTCTTC. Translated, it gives CASSVGLADEQFF.

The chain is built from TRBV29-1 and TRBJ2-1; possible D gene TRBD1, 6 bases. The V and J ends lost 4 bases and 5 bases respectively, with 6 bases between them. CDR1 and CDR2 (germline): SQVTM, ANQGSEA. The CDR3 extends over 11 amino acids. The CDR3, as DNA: TGCAGCGTTGCAGGGGACAATGAGCAGTTCTTC. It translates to CSVAGDNEQFF.

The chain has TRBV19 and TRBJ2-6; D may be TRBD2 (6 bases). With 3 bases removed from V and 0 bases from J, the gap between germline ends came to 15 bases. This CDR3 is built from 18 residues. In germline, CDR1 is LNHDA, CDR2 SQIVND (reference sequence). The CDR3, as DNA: TGTGCCAGTAGTATCTCTAGGACTACATTCTCTGGGGCCAACGTCCTGACTTTC. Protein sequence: CASSISRTTFSGANVLTF.

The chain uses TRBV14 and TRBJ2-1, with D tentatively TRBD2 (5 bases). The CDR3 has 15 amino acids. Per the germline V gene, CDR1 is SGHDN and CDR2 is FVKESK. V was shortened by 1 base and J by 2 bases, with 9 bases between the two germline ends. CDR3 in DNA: TGTGCCAGCAGCCAAGTTGAGGGAGCCTACAATGAGCAGTTCTTC. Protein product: CASSQVEGAYNEQFF.

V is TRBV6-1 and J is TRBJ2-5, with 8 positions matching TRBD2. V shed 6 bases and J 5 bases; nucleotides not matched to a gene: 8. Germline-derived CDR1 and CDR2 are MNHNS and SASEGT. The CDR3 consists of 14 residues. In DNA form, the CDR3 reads TGTGCCAGCAGGGCCCGATCGGGGGGGGAGACCCAGTACTTC. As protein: CASRARSGGETQYF.

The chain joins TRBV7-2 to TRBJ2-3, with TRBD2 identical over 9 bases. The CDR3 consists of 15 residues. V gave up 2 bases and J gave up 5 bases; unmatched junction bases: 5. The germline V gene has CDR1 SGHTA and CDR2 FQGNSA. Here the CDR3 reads CASSLSSGTIDTQYF. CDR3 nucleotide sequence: TGTGCCAGCAGCTTATCTAGCGGGACGATAGATACGCAGTATTTT.

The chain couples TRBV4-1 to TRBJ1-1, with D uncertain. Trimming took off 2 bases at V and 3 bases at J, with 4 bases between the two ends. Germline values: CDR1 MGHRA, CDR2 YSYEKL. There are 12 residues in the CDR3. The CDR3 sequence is CASSQRDTEAFF. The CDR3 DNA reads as TGCGCCAGCAGCCAACGGGACACTGAAGCTTTCTTT.

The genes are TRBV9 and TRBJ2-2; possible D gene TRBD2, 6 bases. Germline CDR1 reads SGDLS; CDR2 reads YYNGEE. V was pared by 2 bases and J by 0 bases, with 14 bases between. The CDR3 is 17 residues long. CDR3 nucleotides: TGTGCCAGCAGCGTTCTCCGGGACTCCCCGAACACCGGGGAGCTGTTTTTT. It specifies CASSVLRDSPNTGELFF.

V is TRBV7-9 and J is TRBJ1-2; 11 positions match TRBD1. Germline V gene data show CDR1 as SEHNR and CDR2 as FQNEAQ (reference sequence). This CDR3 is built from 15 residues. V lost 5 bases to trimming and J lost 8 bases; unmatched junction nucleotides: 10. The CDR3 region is CASSRKEGQGDGYTF. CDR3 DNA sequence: TGTGCCAGCAGCAGAAAAGAGGGACAGGGGGACGGCTACACCTTC. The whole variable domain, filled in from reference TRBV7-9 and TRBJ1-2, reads DTGVSQNPRHKITKRGQNVTFRCDPISEHNRLYWYRQTLGQGPEFLTYFQNEAQLEKSRLLSDRFSAERPKGSFSTLEIQRTEQGDSAMYLCASSRKEGQGDGYTFGSGTRLTVV.

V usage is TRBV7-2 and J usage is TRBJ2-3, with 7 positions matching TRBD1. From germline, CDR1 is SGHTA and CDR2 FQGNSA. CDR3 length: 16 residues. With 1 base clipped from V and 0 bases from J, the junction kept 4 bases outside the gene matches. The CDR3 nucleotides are TGTGCCAGCAGCTTAGGGGACAGACTAAGCACAGATACGCAGTATTTT. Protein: CASSLGDRLSTDTQYF.

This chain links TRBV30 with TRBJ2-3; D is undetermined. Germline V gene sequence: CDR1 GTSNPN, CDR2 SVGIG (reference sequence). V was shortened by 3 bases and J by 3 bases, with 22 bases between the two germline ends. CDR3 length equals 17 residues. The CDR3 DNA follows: TGTGCCTGGAGCCCACAGAATAACCTTTGGAAAACAGATACGCAGTATTTT. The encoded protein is CAWSPQNNLWKTDTQYF.

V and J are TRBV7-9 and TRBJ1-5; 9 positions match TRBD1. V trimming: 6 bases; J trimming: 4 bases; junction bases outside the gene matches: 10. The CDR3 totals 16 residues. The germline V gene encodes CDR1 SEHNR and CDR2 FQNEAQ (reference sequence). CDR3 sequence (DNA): TGTGCCAGCAGTCATACCGGGACAGGGCTGAATCAGCCCCAGCATTTT. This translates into CASSHTGTGLNQPQHF.

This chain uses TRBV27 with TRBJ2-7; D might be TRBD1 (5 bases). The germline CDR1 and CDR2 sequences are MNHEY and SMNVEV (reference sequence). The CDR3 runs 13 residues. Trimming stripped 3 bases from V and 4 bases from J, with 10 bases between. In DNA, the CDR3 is TGTGCCAGCAGTTTGGCCAGGGCTTACGAGCAGTACTTC. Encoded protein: CASSLARAYEQYF.

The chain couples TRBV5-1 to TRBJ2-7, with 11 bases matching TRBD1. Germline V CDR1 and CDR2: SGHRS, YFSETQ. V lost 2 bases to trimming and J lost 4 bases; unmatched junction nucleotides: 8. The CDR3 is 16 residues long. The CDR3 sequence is CASSFLGDRGVYEQYF. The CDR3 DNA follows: TGCGCCAGCAGCTTTCTTGGGGACAGGGGGGTTTACGAGCAGTACTTC.

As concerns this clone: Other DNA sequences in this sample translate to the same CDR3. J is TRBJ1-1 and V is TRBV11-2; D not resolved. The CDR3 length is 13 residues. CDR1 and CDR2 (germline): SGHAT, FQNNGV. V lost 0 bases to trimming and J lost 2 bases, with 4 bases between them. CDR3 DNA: TGTGCCAGCAGCTTAGAGTTAAACACTGAAGCTTTCTTT. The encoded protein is CASSLELNTEAFF.